The clone carrying this T cell receptor (beta chain) has at least ten counts. Its antigen is currently unknown. Time point here: sample taken at primary tumor resection. The donor population consisted of about 75 patients with untreated, early-stage non-small cell lung cancer. The data derive from a study of spatial heterogeneity in lung cancer. Study information: Mean representation of each unique TCR and UMI combination in the raw reads exceeded 9.5 occurrences. Study outcomes and limitations: It was found that expanded intratumoral alpha and beta TCR counts tracked tumor mutation counts.

TCRdb re-derived calls from the 5' RACE reads in MiXCR, one entry per CDR3 protein. In the table there are roughly 18,000 distinct CDR3 sequences, 5% to 7% of which are singletons. The CDR3 extends over 15 amino acids. Germline V gene sequence: CDR1 DFQATT, CDR2 SNEGSKA (reference sequence). Trimming took 3 bases from V and 4 from J; bases not matched to a gene: 10. The chain recombines TRBV20-1 with TRBJ2-5; TRBD2 agrees at 8 bases. The sample consisted of lung tumor tissue, taken at surgery. The origin of this receptor is a female donor with early-stage non-small cell lung cancer. The CDR3 here is CSASSSSGLRETQYF. In DNA, the CDR3 is TGCAGTGCTAGTAGTTCTAGCGGGCTAAGAGAGACCCAGTACTTC.